This T cell receptor beta chain was profiled in a study of cytomegalovirus exposure and HLA in healthy donors. Study-wide points: Analysis was performed later, and it showed HLA-associated TCR beta chains to be more clonally expanded than equally common others. Follow-up analysis seemed to connect common viral pathogens with several of the most significant clusters identified.

This clone was found once. Its antigen is unidentified. Primers for the PCR totalled 60 Vbeta and 13 Jbeta. TCRdb keeps only in-frame clones here, not all; method: immunoSEQ multiplex PCR. The sample yields some 130,000 clones, roughly 85% seen once. With 4 bases removed from V and 4 bases from J, the gap between germline ends came to 7 bases. The CDR3 consists of 13 residues. Looked up from germline, CDR1 is SEHNR and CDR2 is FQNEAQ (reference sequence). Healthy bone marrow donors made up the donors. V usage is TRBV7-9 and J usage is TRBJ2-2; D may be TRBD1 (6 bases). This sequence originates from a man between 35 and 55 years old in good health and CMV-seropositive. The sequencing input was PBMCs. CDR3 sequence reads: CASSSGVTGELFF. The CDR3 DNA is TGTGCCAGCAGCTCAGGGGTCACCGGGGAGCTGTTTTTT.